This T cell receptor (beta chain) was captured by sequencing in a study of CD8 T cells in Susac syndrome. This clonotype was found once. Antigen unknown. Study-level results: The study acknowledged a relatively small number of individuals in its TCR sequencing and HLA analysis.

This CDR3 is built from 15 residues. Germline values: CDR1 DFQATT, CDR2 SNEGSKA (reference sequence). V was cut by 7 bases and J by 2 bases, with 21 bases left in between. An amount of RNA that ranged from roughly 0.45 to 1 ug was reverse transcribed with random hexamers. Via MiXCR, TCRdb re-called the immunoSEQ multiplex PCR reads, giving one row per CDR3 protein. The profile shows 130,000 or so distinct CDR3 sequences, around 95% of them singletons. Stable or active relapsing-remitting multiple sclerosis, untreated and meeting revised McDonald criteria, defined the controls. TEMRA cells were FACS-enriched and CD8+ and CD4+ T cells negatively isolated.

The sequencing sample was made of CD4+ T cells from PBMCs. The V and J genes are TRBV20-1 and TRBJ2-7, with D perhaps matching TRBD2 (6 bases). This receptor was identified in a human donor with multiple sclerosis. The CDR3 nucleotides are TGCAGTGTCTCACGGGAGCAGGGCCCTACCTACGAGCAGTACTTC. As protein: CSVSREQGPTYEQYF.